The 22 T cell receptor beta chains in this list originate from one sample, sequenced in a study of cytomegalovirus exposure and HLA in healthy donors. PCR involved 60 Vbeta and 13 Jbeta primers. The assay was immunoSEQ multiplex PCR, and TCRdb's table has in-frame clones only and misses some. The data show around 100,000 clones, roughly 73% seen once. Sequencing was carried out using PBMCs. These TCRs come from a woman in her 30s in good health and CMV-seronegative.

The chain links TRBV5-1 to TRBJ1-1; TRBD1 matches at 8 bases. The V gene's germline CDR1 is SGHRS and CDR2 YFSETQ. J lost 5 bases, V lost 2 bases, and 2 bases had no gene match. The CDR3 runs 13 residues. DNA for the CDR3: TGCGCCAGCAGCTTCAGGGGGCAAACTGAAGCTTTCTTT. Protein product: CASSFRGQTEAFF.

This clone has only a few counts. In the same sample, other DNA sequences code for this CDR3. CDR3 nucleotides: TGTGCCAGCAGCCAAGGGATAGCGGGGGGGCCAGATACGCAGTATTTT. Its translation: CASSQGIAGGPDTQYF. The gene calls are TRBV4-2 and TRBJ2-3, with 11 bases identical to TRBD2. Germline V lookup: CDR1 LGHNA, CDR2 YNFKEQ. This CDR3 has 16 amino acids. V lost 1 base, J lost 4 bases, and 4 bases stayed unmatched.

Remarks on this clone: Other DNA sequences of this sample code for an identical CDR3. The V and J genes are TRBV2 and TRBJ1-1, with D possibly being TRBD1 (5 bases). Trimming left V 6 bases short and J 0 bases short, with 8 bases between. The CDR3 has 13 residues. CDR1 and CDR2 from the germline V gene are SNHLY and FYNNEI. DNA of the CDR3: TGTGCCAGCAGGGACACTATGAACACTGAAGCTTTCTTT. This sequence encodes CASRDTMNTEAFF.

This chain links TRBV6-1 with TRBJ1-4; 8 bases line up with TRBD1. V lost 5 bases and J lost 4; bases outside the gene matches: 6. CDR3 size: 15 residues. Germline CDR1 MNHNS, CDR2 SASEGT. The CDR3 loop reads CASSQNRGFNEKLFF. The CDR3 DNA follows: TGTGCCAGCAGTCAAAACAGGGGGTTTAATGAAAAACTGTTTTTT.

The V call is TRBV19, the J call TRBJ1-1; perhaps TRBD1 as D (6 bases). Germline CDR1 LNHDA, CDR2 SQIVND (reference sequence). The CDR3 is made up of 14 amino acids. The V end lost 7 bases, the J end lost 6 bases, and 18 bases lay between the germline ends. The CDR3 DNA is TGTGCCAGTACCCATACGGGGGGCGTGCCTGAAGCTTTCTTT. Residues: CASTHTGGVPEAFF.

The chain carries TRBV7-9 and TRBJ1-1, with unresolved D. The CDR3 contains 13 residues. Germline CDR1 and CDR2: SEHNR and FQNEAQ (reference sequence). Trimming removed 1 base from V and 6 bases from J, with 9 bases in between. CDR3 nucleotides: TGTGCCAGCAGCTTAGACCGGTTACCTGAAGCTTTCTTT. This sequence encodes CASSLDRLPEAFF. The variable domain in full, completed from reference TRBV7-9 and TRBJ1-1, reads DTGVSQNPRHKITKRGQNVTFRCDPISEHNRLYWYRQTLGQGPEFLTYFQNEAQLEKSRLLSDRFSAERPKGSFSTLEIQRTEQGDSAMYLCASSLDRLPEAFFGQGTRLTVV.

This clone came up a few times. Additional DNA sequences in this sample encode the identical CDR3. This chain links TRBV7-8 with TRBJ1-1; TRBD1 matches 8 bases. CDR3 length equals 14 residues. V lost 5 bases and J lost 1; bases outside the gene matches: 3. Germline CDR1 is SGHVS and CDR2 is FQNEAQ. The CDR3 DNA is TGTGCCAGCAGCGTGACAGGGGAGAACACTGAAGCTTTCTTT. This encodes CASSVTGENTEAFF.

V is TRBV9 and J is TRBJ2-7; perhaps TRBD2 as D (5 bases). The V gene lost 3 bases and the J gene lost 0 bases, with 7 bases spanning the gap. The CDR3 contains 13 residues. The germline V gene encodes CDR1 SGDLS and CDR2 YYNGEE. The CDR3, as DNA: TGTGCCAGCAGCGGCAGCGGCTCCTACGAGCAGTACTTC. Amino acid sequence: CASSGSGSYEQYF.

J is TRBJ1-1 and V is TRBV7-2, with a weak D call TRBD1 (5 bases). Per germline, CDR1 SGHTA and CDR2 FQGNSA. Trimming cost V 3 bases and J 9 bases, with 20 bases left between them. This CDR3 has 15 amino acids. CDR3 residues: CASSFGLEGPPKAFF. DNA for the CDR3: TGTGCCAGCAGCTTTGGGCTGGAGGGGCCGCCGAAAGCTTTCTTT.

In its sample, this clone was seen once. In nucleotides, the CDR3 is TGTGCCAGCAGCTTGGGAGGGCCGCAGAAAATCTACGAGCAGTACTTC. Translation gives CASSLGGPQKIYEQYF. The chain joins TRBV5-4 to TRBJ2-7; possibly TRBD2 for D (5 bases). The CDR3 covers 16 residues. Germline V gives CDR1 SGHNT, CDR2 YYREEE (reference sequence). The ends were cut back, 0 bases at V and 3 bases at J, with 16 bases in the middle.

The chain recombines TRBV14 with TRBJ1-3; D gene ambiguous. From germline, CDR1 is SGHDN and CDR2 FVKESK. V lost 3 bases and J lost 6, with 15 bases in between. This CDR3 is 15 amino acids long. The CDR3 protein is CASSQRRLSENTIYF. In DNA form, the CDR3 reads TGTGCCAGCAGCCAGCGGCGGCTTAGTGAAAACACCATATATTTT.

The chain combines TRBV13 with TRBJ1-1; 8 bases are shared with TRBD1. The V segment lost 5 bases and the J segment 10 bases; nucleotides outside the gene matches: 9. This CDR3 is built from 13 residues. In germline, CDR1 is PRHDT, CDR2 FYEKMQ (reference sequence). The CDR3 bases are TGTGCCAGCAGCCGAAAACAGGGGGGGGGAGCTTTCTTT. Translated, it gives CASSRKQGGGAFF.

CDR3 sequence (DNA): TGTGCCAGCAGCTTGGGGACTAGCGGGCCTAGCACAGATACGCAGTATTTT. Translated: CASSLGTSGPSTDTQYF. The chain links TRBV7-6 to TRBJ2-3, with TRBD2 matching over 12 bases. Trimming removed 3 bases from V and 0 bases from J; junction bases left unmatched: 4. From germline, CDR1 is SGHVS and CDR2 FNYEAQ. The CDR3 is 17 residues long.

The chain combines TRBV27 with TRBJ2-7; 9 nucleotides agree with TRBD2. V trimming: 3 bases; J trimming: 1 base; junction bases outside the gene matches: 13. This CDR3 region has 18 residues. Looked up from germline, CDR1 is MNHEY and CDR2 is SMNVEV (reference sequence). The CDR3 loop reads CASSFGTSLKPSSYEQYF. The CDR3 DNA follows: TGTGCCAGCAGTTTCGGGACTAGCCTTAAGCCTTCATCCTACGAGCAGTACTTC.

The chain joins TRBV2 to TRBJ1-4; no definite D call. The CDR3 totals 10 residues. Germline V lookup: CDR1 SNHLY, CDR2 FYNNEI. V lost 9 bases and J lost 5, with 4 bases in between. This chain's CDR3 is CASLNEKLFF. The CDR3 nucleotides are TGTGCCAGTCTGAATGAAAAACTGTTTTTT.

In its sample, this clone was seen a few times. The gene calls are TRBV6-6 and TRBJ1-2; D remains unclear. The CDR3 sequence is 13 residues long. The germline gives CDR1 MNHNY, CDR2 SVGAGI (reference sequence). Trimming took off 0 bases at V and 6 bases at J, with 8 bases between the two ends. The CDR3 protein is CASSYSARNGYTF. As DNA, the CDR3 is TGTGCCAGCAGTTACTCGGCCAGGAATGGCTACACCTTC.

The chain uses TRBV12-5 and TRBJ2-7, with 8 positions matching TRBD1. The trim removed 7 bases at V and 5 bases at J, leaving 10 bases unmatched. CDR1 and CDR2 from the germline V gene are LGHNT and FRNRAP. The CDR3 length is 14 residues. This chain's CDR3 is CASALHGTGDEQYF. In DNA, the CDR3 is TGTGCTAGTGCCCTACACGGGACAGGCGACGAGCAGTACTTC.

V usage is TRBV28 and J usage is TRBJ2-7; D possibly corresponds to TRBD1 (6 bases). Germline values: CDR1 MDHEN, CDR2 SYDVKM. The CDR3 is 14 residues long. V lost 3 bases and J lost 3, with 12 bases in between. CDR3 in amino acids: CASSLMGANYEQYF. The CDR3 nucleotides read TGTGCCAGCAGTTTGATGGGGGCCAACTACGAGCAGTACTTC.

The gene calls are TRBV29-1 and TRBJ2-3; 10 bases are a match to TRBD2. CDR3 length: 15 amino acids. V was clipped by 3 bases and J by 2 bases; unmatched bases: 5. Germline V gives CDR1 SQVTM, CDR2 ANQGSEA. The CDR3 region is CSVDSLAGVTDTQYF. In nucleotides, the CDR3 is TGCAGCGTTGATTCCCTAGCGGGAGTCACAGATACGCAGTATTTT.

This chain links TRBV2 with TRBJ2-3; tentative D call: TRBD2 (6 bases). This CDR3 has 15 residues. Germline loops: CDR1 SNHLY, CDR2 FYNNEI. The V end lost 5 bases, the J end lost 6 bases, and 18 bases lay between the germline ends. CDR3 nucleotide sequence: TGTGCCAGCAGTCTTGACGGGAGTCCACAGGATACGCAGTATTTT. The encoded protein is CASSLDGSPQDTQYF.

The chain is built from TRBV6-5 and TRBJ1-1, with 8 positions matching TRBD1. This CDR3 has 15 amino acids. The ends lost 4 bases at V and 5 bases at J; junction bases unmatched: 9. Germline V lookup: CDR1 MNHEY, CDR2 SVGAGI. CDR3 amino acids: CASSFIRTGKTEAFF. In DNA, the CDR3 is TGTGCCAGCAGTTTCATCCGGACAGGGAAGACTGAAGCTTTCTTT.

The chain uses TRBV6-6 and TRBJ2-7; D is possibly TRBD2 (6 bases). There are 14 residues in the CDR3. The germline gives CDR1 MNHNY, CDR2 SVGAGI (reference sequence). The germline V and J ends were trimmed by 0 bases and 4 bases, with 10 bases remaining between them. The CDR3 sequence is CASSYSEGPYEQYF. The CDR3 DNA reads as TGTGCCAGCAGTTACTCGGAGGGACCGTACGAGCAGTACTTC.